The clone carrying this TCR beta chain has only a few counts. Its target is unknown. The data stem from a study of identical twins. The study's findings and limits: Compared with models, monozygotic twins showed more out-of-frame TCR alpha sharing.

Template switching added a universal primer site, and cDNA bore unique molecular identifiers. TCRdb re-called the 5' RACE reads with MiXCR, one entry per CDR3 protein. The sample lists hundreds of thousands of distinct CDR3 sequences, 5.5% to 7.5% occurring once. Sequencing was done on a sample of naive T cells sorted from blood. This sequence originates from a man younger than 35 in good health.

In DNA form, the CDR3 reads TGTGCCATCAGTGAGAGTGGTTGGAACAATGAGCAGTTCTTC. Translation gives CAISESGWNNEQFF. The J gene is TRBJ2-1, the V gene TRBV10-3; no definite D call. Trimming left V 2 bases short and J 5 bases short, with 10 bases between. CDR3 size: 14 residues. Germline-derived CDR1 and CDR2 are ENHRY and SYGVKD.